These 23 T cell receptor beta chains share one sample of origin, sequenced in a study of T cell repertoires in cytomegalovirus infection. The antigens these receptors bind are not known. TCRdb re-called the reads through MiXCR, storing one row per CDR3 protein. This repertoire shows fewer than 950,000 distinct CDR3 sequences, about 30% found once; its top ten account for 9.5% to 15%. Sequenced here: cultured CD8+ T cells from PBMCs, sampled from culture after CMV antigen stimulation. Receptor source: a human donor in good health (CMV status not recorded). Some clones in this sample may be carry-over from other donors' samples.

The CDR3 spells CSAGRGGNQPQHF. The DNA of the CDR3 is TGCAGTGCTGGCAGGGGCGGCAATCAGCCCCAGCATTTT. The V and J genes are TRBV20-1 and TRBJ1-5; possibly TRBD1 for D (6 bases). Germline V gene lookup returns CDR1 DFQATT and CDR2 SNEGSKA (reference sequence). Trimming removed 5 bases at V and 2 bases at J, with 10 bases between. This CDR3 spans 13 amino acids.

The chain uses TRBV10-3 and TRBJ1-1; D is unclear. This CDR3 spans 14 amino acids. The V end was cut by 4 bases, the J end by 5 bases, with 14 bases between. Germline V CDR1 and CDR2: ENHRY, SYGVKD. CDR3 bases: TGTGCCATCAGTGGGGGTCAAGTTGCGACTGAAGCTTTCTTT. Translation: CAISGGQVATEAFF.

The chain carries TRBV9 and TRBJ2-2; unclear D gene. Germline values: CDR1 SGDLS, CDR2 YYNGEE. Deletions cut 0 bases from V and 5 bases from J, with 14 bases between. This CDR3 has 16 residues. CDR3 sequence: CASSVATISRTGELFF. The CDR3 DNA reads as TGTGCCAGCAGCGTAGCTACAATCTCGAGGACCGGGGAGCTGTTTTTT.

This clonotype occurred a few times. V gene TRBV2 combines with J gene TRBJ2-3; 8 positions agree with TRBD2. Trimming at V came to 4 bases and at J to 2 bases, leaving 11 bases not matched to a gene. This CDR3 spans 17 amino acids. CDR1 and CDR2 (germline): SNHLY, FYNNEI. This chain's CDR3 is CASSVYKAGGSTDTQYF. The CDR3, as DNA: TGTGCCAGCAGTGTTTATAAGGCGGGGGGTTCCACAGATACGCAGTATTTT. Based on the CDR3 plus reference TRBV2 and TRBJ2-3, the full variable domain is EPEVTQTPSHQVTQMGQEVILRCVPISNHLYFYWYRQILGQKVEFLVSFYNNEISEKSEIFDDQFSVERPDGSNFTLKIRSTKLEDSAMYFCASSVYKAGGSTDTQYFGPGTRLTVL.

The chain employs TRBV19 and TRBJ1-1, with D maybe TRBD1 (6 bases). This CDR3 comprises 13 residues. Germline loops: CDR1 LNHDA, CDR2 SQIVND (reference sequence). V lost 2 bases to trimming and J lost 4 bases, with 8 bases between them. The CDR3 loop reads CASSIRGGTEAFF. The CDR3 DNA reads as TGTGCCAGTAGTATAAGGGGGGGCACTGAAGCTTTCTTT.

This clonotype has a handful of counts. The chain carries TRBV7-6 and TRBJ2-5; 8 bases align to TRBD2. CDR3 length equals 14 residues. The V segment lost 6 bases and the J segment 2 bases; nucleotides outside the gene matches: 5. The V gene's germline CDR1 is SGHVS and CDR2 FNYEAQ. CDR3 protein: CASRRGAIQETQYF. CDR3 nucleotide sequence: TGTGCCAGCAGGCGGGGGGCCATTCAAGAGACCCAGTACTTC.

The V gene is TRBV6-5, the J gene TRBJ2-3; 16 nucleotides align to TRBD2. Germline CDR1 and CDR2: MNHEY and SVGAGI. CDR3 size: 19 residues. The junction had 12 bases not matched to a gene; V was cut back by 4 bases and J by 5 bases. This chain's CDR3 is CASSFSLGLAGGQKDTQYF. For the CDR3, the DNA is TGTGCCAGCAGTTTCTCACTGGGACTAGCGGGGGGGCAGAAAGATACGCAGTATTTT.

This clonotype was picked up a small number of times. The genes are TRBV12-3 or TRBV12-4 and TRBJ2-4; D remains unclear. The length of the CDR3 is 12 residues. V was trimmed by 5 bases and J by 8 bases, leaving 10 bases between them. The CDR3 loop is CASSDWVDIQYF. Here the CDR3 DNA reads TGTGCCAGCAGTGACTGGGTGGACATTCAGTACTTC.

This clonotype was seen a few times. The rearrangement links TRBV7-8 to TRBJ1-5; the D gene is possibly TRBD1 (5 bases). Germline V gives CDR1 SGHVS, CDR2 FQNEAQ. V was cut by 5 bases and J by 7 bases, with 18 bases left in between. The CDR3 spans 15 residues. This chain's CDR3 is CASSHLGRTSQPQHF. The CDR3 region has the DNA TGTGCCAGCAGCCATCTCGGGCGGACATCCCAGCCCCAGCATTTT.

The chain couples TRBV12-3 or TRBV12-4 to TRBJ2-5; TRBD2 matches at 10 bases. CDR3 length: 17 amino acids. V was pared by 3 bases and J by 5 bases, with 12 bases of the junction left unmatched. In DNA, the CDR3 is TGTGCCAGCAGTTTGGGGCTAGCGGGAGATAACCCGGAGACCCAGTACTTC. Encoded protein: CASSLGLAGDNPETQYF.

There are many counts of this clonotype. The V and J genes are TRBV7-6 and TRBJ2-3; D call uncertain. The CDR3 loop spans 16 amino acids. V lost 3 bases and J 4 bases, leaving 17 bases between the germline ends. Per the germline V gene, CDR1 is SGHVS and CDR2 is FNYEAQ. CDR3 protein: CASSLKGSWGPDTQYF. The CDR3, as DNA: TGTGCCAGCAGCTTGAAAGGAAGTTGGGGTCCAGATACGCAGTATTTT.

The genes are TRBV5-4 and TRBJ1-1, with D maybe TRBD1 (5 bases). The CDR3 is 17 residues long. Trimming removed 5 bases from V and 1 base from J, with 21 bases in between. CDR1 and CDR2 from the germline V gene are SGHNT and YYREEE (reference sequence). The CDR3 sequence: CASSSAGAMRANTEAFF. In DNA form, the CDR3 reads TGTGCCAGCAGTTCGGCCGGGGCGATGAGGGCGAACACTGAAGCTTTCTTT.

Ten or more counts support this clonotype. The chain joins TRBV7-9 to TRBJ1-2; D is unclear. The CDR3 consists of 11 residues. Germline V gene sequence: CDR1 SEHNR, CDR2 FQNEAQ (reference sequence). Trimming stripped 5 bases from V and 8 bases from J, with 9 bases between. The CDR3 bases are TGTGCCAGCAGCCCCTCGGGCGGCTACACCTTC. Amino acids: CASSPSGGYTF.

This clonotype was observed a handful of times. The CDR3 is CASSRFTTDTQYF. DNA for the CDR3: TGTGCCAGCAGCCGTTTCACCACAGATACGCAGTATTTT. The V call is TRBV7-2, the J call TRBJ2-3; D gene uncertain. In germline, CDR1 is SGHTA, CDR2 FQGNSA. This CDR3 contains 13 residues. Trimming left V 5 bases short and J 2 bases short, with 8 bases between.

The chain couples TRBV10-2 to TRBJ1-1, with a possible D match to TRBD1 (5 bases). CDR3 size: 16 residues. V was cut by 3 bases and J by 2 bases, with 16 bases left in between. Germline V lookup: CDR1 WSHSY, CDR2 SAAADI. The CDR3 loop reads CASSDPPGGGNTEAFF. The CDR3 bases are TGCGCCAGCAGTGATCCCCCGGGGGGTGGAAACACTGAAGCTTTCTTT.

CDR3 amino acids: CSGGWGLETEAFF. DNA of the CDR3: TGCAGCGGGGGATGGGGGTTGGAAACTGAAGCTTTCTTT. The chain couples TRBV29-1 to TRBJ1-1; perhaps TRBD1 as D (5 bases). The germline V gene has CDR1 SQVTM and CDR2 ANQGSEA. The germline V and J ends were trimmed by 7 bases and 5 bases, with 17 bases remaining between them. This CDR3 comprises 13 residues.

This clonotype was seen only a few times. CDR3 residues: CASSLWTSGGQDGTDTQYF. CDR3 DNA: TGCGCCAGCAGCCTATGGACTAGCGGGGGCCAGGACGGCACAGATACGCAGTATTTT. The chain recombines TRBV5-1 with TRBJ2-3; 13 bases match TRBD2. This CDR3 comprises 19 residues. From germline, CDR1 is SGHRS and CDR2 YFSETQ. The V segment lost 4 bases and the J segment 1 base; nucleotides outside the gene matches: 12.

This clonotype was observed a few times. V gene TRBV19 combines with J gene TRBJ1-1; D not resolved. The CDR3 spans 15 residues. In germline, CDR1 is LNHDA, CDR2 SQIVND (reference sequence). Trimming stripped 1 base from V and 8 bases from J, with 17 bases between. The CDR3 bases are TGTGCCAGTAGTATAGTGGTGCGGACCCGTTTAGAAGCTTTCTTT. Translation gives CASSIVVRTRLEAFF.

Note on this clonotype: A read error may be the cause here, since a much bigger clone is one base away. The chain links TRBV7-8 to TRBJ1-1; tentatively, D is TRBD1 (6 bases). V lost 3 bases to trimming and J lost 5 bases, with 13 bases between them. There are 14 residues in the CDR3. Germline-derived CDR1 and CDR2 are SGHVS and FQNEAQ. This CDR3 is CASSFDWGPTEAFF. The DNA for the CDR3 is TGTGCCAGCAGCTTTGACTGGGGGCCAACTGAAGCTTTCTTT.

The chain has TRBV7-6 and TRBJ2-2; a weak D match, TRBD2 (6 bases). V was cut by 2 bases and J by 1 base, with 20 bases left in between. This CDR3 region has 19 residues. Germline-derived CDR1 and CDR2 are SGHVS and FNYEAQ. CDR3 amino acids: CASSLLGGVPPVNTGELFF. DNA for the CDR3: TGTGCCAGCAGCTTATTAGGAGGGGTCCCCCCGGTGAACACCGGGGAGCTGTTTTTT.

The V gene is TRBV27, the J gene TRBJ1-1, with 7 bases matching TRBD1. Trimming cost V 1 base and J 1 base; bases outside gene matches: 3. The CDR3 has 15 residues. Germline V lookup: CDR1 MNHEY, CDR2 SMNVEV (reference sequence). The CDR3 loop reads CASSLYGTANTEAFF. The CDR3 nucleotides read TGTGCCAGCAGTTTATATGGGACAGCGAACACTGAAGCTTTCTTT.

The chain uses TRBV27 and TRBJ2-3, with D possibly matching TRBD2 (5 bases). Germline V gene lookup returns CDR1 MNHEY and CDR2 SMNVEV (reference sequence). V lost 10 bases and J lost 8, with 13 bases in between. The CDR3 spans 11 residues. The CDR3 nucleotides are TGTGCCACACGAGAGGCGGGTACGCAGTATTTT. Its translation: CATREAGTQYF.

This chain joins TRBV6-2 or TRBV6-3 and TRBJ2-7; 9 nucleotides line up with TRBD2. J gave up 1 base and V 5 bases, and 6 bases lay outside the gene matches. This CDR3 has 15 residues. Germline CDR1 and CDR2: MNHEY and SVGEGT. The chain's CDR3 is CASSTGSGGSYEQYF. In nucleotides, the CDR3 is TGTGCCAGCAGTACCGGCAGCGGGGGGTCCTACGAGCAGTACTTC.